This T cell receptor (beta chain) was identified in a study of blood T cell repertoires in COVID-19. V was clipped by 4 bases and J by 15 bases, with 17 bases between them. From germline, CDR1 is SGHDT and CDR2 YYEEEE. This CDR3 has 13 amino acids. Produced via immunoSEQ multiplex PCR; TCRdb's table is partial and in-frame only. The sample lists 250,000 to 350,000 clones, almost 90% occurring once. This TCR was recovered from a woman aged 25 to 39 with COVID-19, enrolled during active disease. The sequencing input was peripheral blood. The chain carries TRBV5-6 and TRBJ1-6, with D perhaps matching TRBD1 (5 bases). DNA for the CDR3: TGTGCCAGCAGCCCTGGGACTGCGAGGGACCTCCACTTT. Protein product: CASSPGTARDLHF. The entire variable domain, with the rest obtained from reference TRBV5-6 and TRBJ1-6, is as follows: DAGVTQSPTHLIKTRGQQVTLRCSPKSGHDTVSWYQQALGQGPQFIFQYYEEEERQRGNFPDRFSGHQFPNYSSELNVNALLLGDSALYLCASSPGTARDLHFGNGTRLTVT.